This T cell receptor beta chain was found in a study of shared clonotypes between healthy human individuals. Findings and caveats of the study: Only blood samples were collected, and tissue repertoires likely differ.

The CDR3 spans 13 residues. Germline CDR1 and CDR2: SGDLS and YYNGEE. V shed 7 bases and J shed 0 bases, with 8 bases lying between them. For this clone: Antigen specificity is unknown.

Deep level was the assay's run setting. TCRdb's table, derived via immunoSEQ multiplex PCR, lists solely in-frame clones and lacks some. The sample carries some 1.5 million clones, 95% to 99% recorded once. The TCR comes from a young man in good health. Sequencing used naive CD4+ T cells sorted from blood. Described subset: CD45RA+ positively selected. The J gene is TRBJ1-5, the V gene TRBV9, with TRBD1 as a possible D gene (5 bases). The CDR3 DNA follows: TGTGCCAGCGGCAGGGATAGCAATCAGCCCCAGCATTTT. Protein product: CASGRDSNQPQHF.